One sample yielded the 3 T cell receptor beta chains listed below, sequenced in a study of T cell therapy after organ transplantation. Time point denoted: 4-8 weeks after completion of therapy. The protocol was immunoSEQ multiplex PCR, while the TCRdb copy is restricted to in-frame clones and leaves out a portion. Seen here are about 6,000 clones, about 76% observed once, and the top ten hold about 28%. These TCRs are of unknown antigen specificity. The sample here was CD8+ T cells from blood, taken after autologous CMV-specific T cell therapy. Receptor source: a human patient who had received a solid organ transplant and had CMV disease. A subset of T cells may come from the graft donor.

The gene calls are TRBV29-1 and TRBJ2-3; D remains unclear. The CDR3 is made up of 12 amino acids. Germline CDR1 reads SQVTM; CDR2 reads ANQGSEA. Between the trimmed V and J ends, which lost 3 bases and 6 bases, there was a span of 10 bases. The CDR3 DNA reads as TGCAGCGTTGATGGGCCCCTGGATACGCAGTATTTT. This codes for CSVDGPLDTQYF.

The rearrangement uses TRBV4-1 and TRBJ2-3, with D perhaps matching TRBD2 (5 bases). The CDR3 has 16 amino acids. Germline V gene sequence: CDR1 MGHRA, CDR2 YSYEKL. V lost 1 base, J lost 6 bases, and 17 bases lay in between. CDR3 residues: CASSQALHRGSDTQYF. The CDR3, as DNA: TGCGCCAGCAGCCAAGCGTTACACCGAGGGTCTGATACGCAGTATTTT.

This chain connects TRBV4-3 to TRBJ1-3, with D maybe TRBD1 (5 bases). Trimming took off 0 bases at V and 1 base at J, with 13 bases between the two ends. This CDR3 region has 17 residues. The germline V gene encodes CDR1 LGHNA and CDR2 YSLEER. This chain's CDR3 is CASSQEWGTSSGNTIYF. CDR3 nucleotides: TGCGCCAGCAGCCAAGAATGGGGGACTTCGTCTGGAAACACCATATATTTT.